This T cell receptor (beta chain) was retrieved from a study of T cells in Graves' hyperthyroidism and ophthalmopathy. Authors of the study amplified TCR beta CDR3 regions from RNA transcripts. When the TCR CDR3 underwent first-round RT-PCR, the HTBI primer set was used. TCRdb redid the calling of the multiplex PCR reads with MiXCR, one entry per CDR3 protein. The sample lists hundreds of thousands of distinct CDR3 sequences, around 16% occurring once. The CDR3 length is 15 residues. Germline lookup yields CDR1 MGHRA and CDR2 YSYEKL. Trimming removed 1 base from V and 6 bases from J; junction bases left unmatched: 4.

The gene calls are TRBV4-1 and TRBJ2-7, with 12 bases aligning to TRBD2. The sequence derives from a woman aged 18-29 years with Graves' hyperthyroidism. The sequenced material came from blood. CDR3 nucleotide sequence: TGCGCCAGCAGCCAAGTCGGACTAGCGGGGACCGAGCAGTACTTC. Translated, it gives CASSQVGLAGTEQYF.